A single sample is the source of the 29 T cell receptor beta chains below, sequenced in a study of blood T cells in healthy people across ages. Sample-barcoded 5' priming and a J-beta primer mix drove a second PCR of roughly 6 to 12 cycles. TCRdb reanalysed the 5' RACE reads using MiXCR and keeps one entry per CDR3 protein. Seen here are about 800,000 distinct CDR3 sequences, about 25% observed once, and the top ten hold approximately 3.7%. These same records also appear under a second study, on T cells of mothers and their children.

The sequenced sample consisted of blood. All receptors come from a boy aged 5 to 17 in good health.

V gene TRBV4-2 combines with J gene TRBJ1-1; a weak D match, TRBD1 (6 bases). This CDR3 contains 13 residues. Germline CDR1 and CDR2: LGHNA and YNFKEQ. The V end lost 0 bases, the J end lost 11 bases, and 13 bases lay between the germline ends. The CDR3 loop is CASSQDPPGAAFF. Written as DNA, the CDR3 is TGTGCCAGCAGCCAAGATCCCCCGGGGGCGGCTTTCTTT.

The chain is built from TRBV5-6 and TRBJ1-2, with D unclear. The V gene's germline CDR1 is SGHDT and CDR2 YYEEEE. This CDR3 spans 14 amino acids. V was shortened by 0 bases and J by 4 bases, with 10 bases between the two germline ends. The CDR3 DNA reads TGTGCCAGCAGCTTGGTGGGCACGATCTATGGCTACACCTTC. This translates into CASSLVGTIYGYTF.

This clonotype appeared a few times. This chain joins TRBV29-1 and TRBJ2-1; TRBD2 matches 10 bases. CDR1 and CDR2 (germline): SQVTM, ANQGSEA. The CDR3 is made up of 14 amino acids. V trimming: 6 bases; J trimming: 3 bases; junction bases outside the gene matches: 5. The CDR3 spells CSVVAGGRYNEQFF. CDR3 coding DNA: TGCAGCGTAGTAGCGGGGGGCCGCTACAATGAGCAGTTCTTC.

The V and J genes are TRBV6-1 and TRBJ1-2; D ambiguous. This CDR3 comprises 13 residues. Trimming stripped 2 bases from V and 6 bases from J, with 10 bases between. Germline values: CDR1 MNHNS, CDR2 SASEGT. The CDR3 reads CASSEFEVNGYTF. DNA for the CDR3: TGTGCCAGCAGTGAATTTGAGGTAAATGGCTACACCTTC.

This clonotype was detected only a few times. The J gene is TRBJ2-4, the V gene TRBV18; maybe TRBD2 (6 bases). This CDR3 is built from 15 residues. V lost 3 bases, J lost 7 bases, and 16 bases lay in between. Germline CDR1 KGHSH, CDR2 LQKENI. CDR3 amino acids: CASSPDNPTSNIQYF. As DNA, the CDR3 is TGTGCCAGCTCACCGGACAACCCAACTAGCAACATTCAGTACTTC.

J is TRBJ2-1 and V is TRBV4-3; TRBD1 agrees at 11 bases. Germline CDR1 is LGHNA and CDR2 is YSLEER. The CDR3 loop spans 16 amino acids. The junction had 3 bases not matched to a gene; V was cut back by 3 bases and J by 2 bases. DNA of the CDR3: TGCGCCAGCAGCCACTCGGGACAGGGGGCCTACAATGAGCAGTTCTTC. Translating gives CASSHSGQGAYNEQFF.

The chain recombines TRBV29-1 with TRBJ2-7; tentative D call: TRBD2 (6 bases). CDR3 length equals 13 residues. V lost 3 bases to trimming and J lost 0 bases, with 9 bases between them. Per the germline V gene, CDR1 is SQVTM and CDR2 is ANQGSEA. The CDR3 DNA follows: TGCAGCGTTGATATCGGGAGCTCCTACGAGCAGTACTTC. Its translation is CSVDIGSSYEQYF.

The CDR3 reads CSVGGGIERAKNIQYF. The CDR3 DNA reads TGCAGCGTTGGCGGGGGAATCGAAAGGGCCAAAAACATTCAGTACTTC. The V call is TRBV29-1, the J call TRBJ2-4; 7 bases are shared with TRBD2. Germline CDR1 reads SQVTM; CDR2 reads ANQGSEA. J was trimmed by 1 base and V by 4 bases; bases with no gene match: 10. This CDR3 is 16 amino acids long.

This chain joins TRBV4-2 and TRBJ1-2; possible D gene TRBD1, 5 bases. Germline CDR1 is LGHNA and CDR2 is YNFKEQ. This CDR3 is 14 amino acids long. V lost 0 bases and J 7 bases, leaving 12 bases between the germline ends. CDR3 nucleotide sequence: TGTGCCAGCAGCCAAGACCTGACAGTCGGTGGCTACACCTTC. Translation: CASSQDLTVGGYTF.

The chain couples TRBV20-1 to TRBJ2-5; D gene uncertain. The CDR3 totals 13 residues. The V gene lost 3 bases and the J gene lost 1 base, with 9 bases spanning the gap. The germline V gene has CDR1 DFQATT and CDR2 SNEGSKA (reference sequence). CDR3 region: CSASPLTQETQYF. The CDR3, as DNA: TGCAGTGCTAGCCCCCTTACCCAAGAGACCCAGTACTTC.

The sample holds a few counts of this clonotype. The V and J genes are TRBV7-9 and TRBJ1-1, with TRBD1 matching 7 bases. This CDR3 is built from 15 residues. Trimming at V came to 5 bases and at J to 3 bases, leaving 9 bases not matched to a gene. Germline-derived CDR1 and CDR2 are SEHNR and FQNEAQ (reference sequence). The CDR3 DNA follows: TGTGCCAGCAGCACAAGACAGGGCTGGGACACTGAAGCTTTCTTT. Its translation is CASSTRQGWDTEAFF.

This clonotype was observed a handful of times. The rearrangement links TRBV29-1 to TRBJ2-3; 10 bases map to TRBD1. J was trimmed by 5 bases and V by 6 bases; bases with no gene match: 5. CDR3 length: 13 residues. Germline V gene lookup returns CDR1 SQVTM and CDR2 ANQGSEA. The CDR3 coding sequence is TGCAGCGTGGAAAGGGACAGGGGAGATACGCAGTATTTT. This sequence encodes CSVERDRGDTQYF.

As for this clonotype: The conserved closing phenylalanine or tryptophan is absent in this CDR3, likely reflecting a read error. The chain carries TRBV7-7 and TRBJ2-5; D remains unclear. The J call could be wrong; TRBJ2-1 is a better fit for the DNA end. Germline values: CDR1 SSHAT, CDR2 FNYEAQ (reference sequence). CDR3 length equals 15 residues. CDR3 amino acids: CASSLVPGPANEQFL. CDR3 sequence (DNA): TGTGCTAGCAGCTTGGTCCCAGGTCCGGCCAATGAGCAGTTCCTC.

This clonotype showed up just a few times. The J gene is TRBJ2-2, the V gene TRBV7-6, with 13 bases identical to TRBD2. The CDR3 has 19 amino acids. J lost 2 bases, V lost 4 bases, and 10 bases had no gene match. Germline lookup yields CDR1 SGHVS and CDR2 FNYEAQ. The CDR3 DNA is TGTGCCAGCAGCTCCACGCTGGGACTAGCGGGGCCAAACACCGGGGAGCTGTTTTTT. Its translation is CASSSTLGLAGPNTGELFF.

The rearrangement uses TRBV5-1 and TRBJ2-7; TRBD1 aligns across 8 bases. The CDR3 runs to 15 residues. Trimming cost V 4 bases and J 2 bases; bases outside gene matches: 8. Per the germline V gene, CDR1 is SGHRS and CDR2 is YFSETQ. In nucleotides, the CDR3 is TGCGCCAGCAGCCCCCAGACAGGGGACACCTACGAGCAGTACTTC. Translating it yields CASSPQTGDTYEQYF.

This chain joins TRBV4-3 and TRBJ1-1; unclear D gene. The CDR3 is 14 residues long. The V end lost 4 bases, the J end lost 3 bases, and 12 bases lay between the germline ends. Per germline, CDR1 LGHNA and CDR2 YSLEER. The CDR3 here is CASSRGPMDTEAFF. CDR3 sequence (DNA): TGCGCCAGCAGCCGAGGACCGATGGACACTGAAGCTTTCTTT.

There are a few counts of this clonotype. The chain links TRBV12-3 or TRBV12-4 to TRBJ1-1; TRBD1 matches at 9 bases. Unmatched junction bases numbered 8, after V lost 6 bases and J lost 3 bases. The CDR3 covers 15 residues. As DNA, the CDR3 is TGTGCCAGCAGCGGGACAGGGCGGTACGACACTGAAGCTTTCTTT. Residues: CASSGTGRYDTEAFF.

V usage is TRBV5-1 and J usage is TRBJ2-6; D ambiguous. Trimming pared 3 bases from V and 0 bases from J, leaving 7 bases between. Germline loops: CDR1 SGHRS, CDR2 YFSETQ. This CDR3 is built from 15 residues. The CDR3 DNA follows: TGCGCCAGCAGCTCGGACCGCTCTGGGGCCAACGTCCTGACTTTC. The encoded protein is CASSSDRSGANVLTF.

The V gene is TRBV7-9, the J gene TRBJ1-2; 8 positions agree with TRBD1. With 1 base clipped from V and 5 bases from J, the junction kept 9 bases outside the gene matches. The CDR3 extends over 16 amino acids. Germline V gene sequence: CDR1 SEHNR, CDR2 FQNEAQ (reference sequence). The CDR3 reads CASSLDGRGRKYGYTF. CDR3 bases: TGTGCCAGCAGCTTAGATGGCAGGGGGCGAAAGTATGGCTACACCTTC. The variable domain in full, completed from reference TRBV7-9 and TRBJ1-2, reads DTGVSQNPRHKITKRGQNVTFRCDPISEHNRLYWYRQTLGQGPEFLTYFQNEAQLEKSRLLSDRFSAERPKGSFSTLEIQRTEQGDSAMYLCASSLDGRGRKYGYTFGSGTRLTVV.

The rearrangement joins TRBV18 to TRBJ1-2, with D possibly matching TRBD1 (6 bases). CDR1 KGHSH and CDR2 LQKENI come from the germline V gene. CDR3 length equals 17 residues. The V end was cut by 2 bases, the J end by 6 bases, with 22 bases between. For the CDR3, the DNA is TGTGCCAGCTCACCATTGGAAGTCGGGGGCAGGTCACATGGCTACACCTTC. Translating it yields CASSPLEVGGRSHGYTF.

This chain links TRBV15 with TRBJ2-1, with a weak D call TRBD1 (5 bases). The CDR3 is 16 amino acids. Germline values: CDR1 LNHNV, CDR2 YYDKDF (reference sequence). V lost 5 bases to trimming and J lost 2 bases, with 16 bases between them. The CDR3: CATSGVGRVAYNEQFF. The CDR3 DNA follows: TGTGCCACCAGCGGAGTAGGCAGGGTTGCCTACAATGAGCAGTTCTTC.

This chain links TRBV27 with TRBJ1-4; D is perhaps TRBD1 (5 bases). The ends were cut back, 8 bases at V and 5 bases at J, with 18 bases in the middle. The CDR3 sequence is 15 residues long. In germline, CDR1 is MNHEY, CDR2 SMNVEV (reference sequence). The CDR3 nucleotides are TGTGCCAGCCAGGACGGGGCGGCCCAAAATGAAAAACTGTTTTTT. Translating gives CASQDGAAQNEKLFF.

The chain has TRBV4-2 and TRBJ1-4; possible D gene TRBD1, 5 bases. Germline V gene data show CDR1 as LGHNA and CDR2 as YNFKEQ. The CDR3 is 15 amino acids. V lost 1 base and J lost 3, with 9 bases in between. The CDR3 region is CASSQVQEANEKLFF. CDR3 sequence (DNA): TGTGCCAGCAGCCAAGTACAGGAAGCTAATGAAAAACTGTTTTTT.

This clonotype was seen a handful of times. The rearrangement uses TRBV18 and TRBJ2-1, with D perhaps TRBD2 (6 bases). The J call may be incorrect, as the DNA end agrees better with TRBJ2-5. This CDR3 is built from 13 residues. Per germline, CDR1 KGHSH and CDR2 LQKENI. This CDR3 reads CASSKTRQETQYF. DNA of the CDR3: TGTGCCAGCTCAAAGACTAGACAAGAGACCCAGTACTTC.

The rearrangement uses TRBV2 and TRBJ2-3; D is unclear. CDR1 is SNHLY, CDR2 FYNNEI, per germline. The length of the CDR3 is 12 residues. V shed 3 bases and J shed 7 bases, with 8 bases lying between them. CDR3 coding DNA: TGTGCCAGCAGTGAGCAAGTTAATACGCAGTATTTT. Encoded protein: CASSEQVNTQYF.

This clonotype was detected a few times. The chain joins TRBV5-5 to TRBJ2-1; maybe TRBD2 (6 bases). Germline V lookup: CDR1 SGHKS, CDR2 YYEKEE (reference sequence). The CDR3 spans 15 residues. Deletions cut 3 bases from V and 1 base from J, with 11 bases between. CDR3 residues: CASSYIAVSYNEQFF. As DNA, the CDR3 is TGTGCCAGCAGCTACATAGCGGTATCCTACAATGAGCAGTTCTTC. Variable domain in full (rest from reference TRBV5-5 and TRBJ2-1): DAGVTQSPTHLIKTRGQQVTLRCSPISGHKSVSWYQQVLGQGPQFIFQYYEKEERGRGNFPDRFSARQFPNYSSELNVNALLLGDSALYLCASSYIAVSYNEQFFGPGTRLTVL.

This clonotype was detected only a few times. An end of the junction differs from the germline gene, which may be a read error. The V and J genes are TRBV29-1 and TRBJ2-4; a possible D gene is TRBD1 (6 bases). The CDR3 runs to 11 residues. The germline gives CDR1 SQVTM, CDR2 ANQGSEA. CDR3: CSVLGGDIQYF. In nucleotides, the CDR3 is TGCAGCGTCCTGGGTGGGGACATTCAGTACTTT.

This chain links TRBV10-3 with TRBJ2-5; tentative D call: TRBD2 (5 bases). Judging by the DNA end, TRBJ2-7 fits better; the J call may be wrong. Germline values: CDR1 ENHRY, CDR2 SYGVKD. The CDR3 spans 15 residues. This CDR3 is CAISESTGTTYEQYF. The CDR3 bases are TGTGCCATCAGTGAGTCAACGGGAACCACCTACGAGCAGTACTTC.

V usage is TRBV5-5 and J usage is TRBJ1-1; D perhaps matches TRBD1 (5 bases). This CDR3 has 13 amino acids. Trimming removed 0 bases at V and 6 bases at J, with 9 bases between. In germline, CDR1 is SGHKS, CDR2 YYEKEE (reference sequence). The CDR3 is CASSLVREAEAFF. The CDR3, as DNA: TGTGCCAGCAGCTTGGTCAGGGAGGCTGAAGCTTTCTTT.